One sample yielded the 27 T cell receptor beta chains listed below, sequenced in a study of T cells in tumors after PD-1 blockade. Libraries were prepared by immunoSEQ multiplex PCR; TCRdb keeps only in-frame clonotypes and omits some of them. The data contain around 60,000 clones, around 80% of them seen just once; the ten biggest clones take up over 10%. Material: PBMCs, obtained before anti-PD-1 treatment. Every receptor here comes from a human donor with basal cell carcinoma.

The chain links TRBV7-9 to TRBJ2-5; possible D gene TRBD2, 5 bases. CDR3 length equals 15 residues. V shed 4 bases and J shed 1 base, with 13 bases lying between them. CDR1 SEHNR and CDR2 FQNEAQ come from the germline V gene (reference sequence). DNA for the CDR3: TGTGCCAGCAGCTCCAACGTCCGGGGCCAAGAGACCCAGTACTTC. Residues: CASSSNVRGQETQYF. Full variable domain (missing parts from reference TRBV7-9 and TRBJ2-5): DTGVSQNPRHKITKRGQNVTFRCDPISEHNRLYWYRQTLGQGPEFLTYFQNEAQLEKSRLLSDRFSAERPKGSFSTLEIQRTEQGDSAMYLCASSSNVRGQETQYFGPGTRLLVL.

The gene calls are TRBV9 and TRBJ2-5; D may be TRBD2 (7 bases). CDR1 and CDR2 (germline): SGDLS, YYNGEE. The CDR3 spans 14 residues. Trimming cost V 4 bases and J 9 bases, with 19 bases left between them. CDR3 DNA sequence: TGTGCCAGCAGCCCGGGGGGCTTCGGGTTGTCCCAGTACTTC. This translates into CASSPGGFGLSQYF.

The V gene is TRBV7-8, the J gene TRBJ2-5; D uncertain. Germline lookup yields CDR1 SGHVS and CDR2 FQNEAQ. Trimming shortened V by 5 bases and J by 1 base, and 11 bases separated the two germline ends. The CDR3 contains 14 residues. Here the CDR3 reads CASSPIIGQETQYF. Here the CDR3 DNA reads TGTGCCAGCAGCCCCATCATAGGCCAAGAGACCCAGTACTTC.

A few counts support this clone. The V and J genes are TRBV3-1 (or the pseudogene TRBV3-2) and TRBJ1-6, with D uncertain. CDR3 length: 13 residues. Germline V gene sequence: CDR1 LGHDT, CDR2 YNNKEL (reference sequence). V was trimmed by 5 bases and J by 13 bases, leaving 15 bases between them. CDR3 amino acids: CASSRDGSTPLHF. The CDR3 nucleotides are TGTGCCAGCAGCAGGGATGGTAGTACCCCCCTCCACTTT.

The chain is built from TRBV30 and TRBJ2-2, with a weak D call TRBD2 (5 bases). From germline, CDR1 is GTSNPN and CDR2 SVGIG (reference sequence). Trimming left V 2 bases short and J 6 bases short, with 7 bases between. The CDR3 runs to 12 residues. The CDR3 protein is CAWSRGPGELFF. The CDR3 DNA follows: TGTGCCTGGAGTAGAGGGCCCGGGGAGCTGTTTTTT.

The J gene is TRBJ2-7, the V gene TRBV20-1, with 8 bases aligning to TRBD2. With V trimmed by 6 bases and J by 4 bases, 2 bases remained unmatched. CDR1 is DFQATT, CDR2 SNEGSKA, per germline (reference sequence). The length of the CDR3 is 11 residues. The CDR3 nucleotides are TGCAGTGCCGGGGGGGCGTACGAGCAGTACTTC. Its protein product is CSAGGAYEQYF.

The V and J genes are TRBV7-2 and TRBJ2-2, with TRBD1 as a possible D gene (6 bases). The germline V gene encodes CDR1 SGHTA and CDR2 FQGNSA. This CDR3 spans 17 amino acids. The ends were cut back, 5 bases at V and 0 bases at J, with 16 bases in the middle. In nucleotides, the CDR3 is TGTGCCAGCAGCCATAATCGACAGGCCGCGAACACCGGGGAGCTGTTTTTT. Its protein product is CASSHNRQAANTGELFF.

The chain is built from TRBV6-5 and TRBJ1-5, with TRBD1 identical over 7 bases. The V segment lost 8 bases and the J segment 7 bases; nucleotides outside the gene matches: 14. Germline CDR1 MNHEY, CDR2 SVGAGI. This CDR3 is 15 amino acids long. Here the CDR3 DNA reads TGTGCCAGCTTAGACAGGGTATCTTTTCGCCAGCCCCAGCATTTT. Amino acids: CASLDRVSFRQPQHF.

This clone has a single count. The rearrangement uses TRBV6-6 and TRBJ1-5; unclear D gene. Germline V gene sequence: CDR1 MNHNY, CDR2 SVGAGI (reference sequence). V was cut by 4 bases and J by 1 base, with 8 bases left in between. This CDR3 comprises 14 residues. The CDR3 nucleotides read TGTGCCAGCAGTTCGGCAGCCAGCAATCAGCCCCAGCATTTT. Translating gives CASSSAASNQPQHF.

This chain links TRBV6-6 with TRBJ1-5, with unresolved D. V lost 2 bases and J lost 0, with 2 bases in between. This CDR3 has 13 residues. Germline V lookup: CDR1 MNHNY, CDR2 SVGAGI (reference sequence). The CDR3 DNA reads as TGTGCCAGCAGTTACACTAGCAATCAGCCCCAGCATTTT. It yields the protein CASSYTSNQPQHF.

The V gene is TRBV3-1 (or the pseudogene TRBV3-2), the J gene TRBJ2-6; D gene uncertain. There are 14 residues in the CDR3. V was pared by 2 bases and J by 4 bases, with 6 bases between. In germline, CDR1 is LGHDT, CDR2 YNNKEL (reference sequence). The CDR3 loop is CASSQNAGANVLTF. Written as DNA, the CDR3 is TGTGCCAGCAGCCAAAATGCGGGGGCCAACGTCCTGACTTTC.

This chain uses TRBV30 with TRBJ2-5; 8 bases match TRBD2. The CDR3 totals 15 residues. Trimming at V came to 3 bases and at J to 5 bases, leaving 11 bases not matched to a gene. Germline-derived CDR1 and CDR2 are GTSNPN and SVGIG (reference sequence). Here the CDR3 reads CAWSRPGGARETQYF. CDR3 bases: TGTGCCTGGAGCCGCCCCGGGGGGGCCCGGGAGACCCAGTACTTC.

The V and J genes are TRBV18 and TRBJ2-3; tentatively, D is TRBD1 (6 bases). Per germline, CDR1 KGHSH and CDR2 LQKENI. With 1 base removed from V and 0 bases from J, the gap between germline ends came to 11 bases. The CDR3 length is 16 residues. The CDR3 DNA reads TGTGCCAGCTCACCACTCGGGACAACCAGCACAGATACGCAGTATTTT. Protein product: CASSPLGTTSTDTQYF.

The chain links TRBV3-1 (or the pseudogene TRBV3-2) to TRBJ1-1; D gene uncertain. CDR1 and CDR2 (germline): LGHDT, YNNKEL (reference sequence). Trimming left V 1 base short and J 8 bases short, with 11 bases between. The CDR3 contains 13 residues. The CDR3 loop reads CASSQGPQAEAFF. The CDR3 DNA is TGTGCCAGCAGCCAAGGGCCCCAGGCCGAAGCTTTCTTT.

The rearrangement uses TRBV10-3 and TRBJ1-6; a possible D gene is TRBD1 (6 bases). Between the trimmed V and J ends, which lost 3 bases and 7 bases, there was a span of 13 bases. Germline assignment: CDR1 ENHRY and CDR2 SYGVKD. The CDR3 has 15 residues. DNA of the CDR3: TGTGCCATCAGTGAAGCCGGGGGGCGAAATTCACCCCTCCACTTT. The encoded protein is CAISEAGGRNSPLHF.

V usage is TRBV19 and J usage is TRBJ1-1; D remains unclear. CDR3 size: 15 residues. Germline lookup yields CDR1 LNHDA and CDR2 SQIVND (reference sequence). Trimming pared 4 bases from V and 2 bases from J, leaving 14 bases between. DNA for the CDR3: TGTGCCAGTAGTACTCGATCGGGGTTTAACACTGAAGCTTTCTTT. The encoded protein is CASSTRSGFNTEAFF.

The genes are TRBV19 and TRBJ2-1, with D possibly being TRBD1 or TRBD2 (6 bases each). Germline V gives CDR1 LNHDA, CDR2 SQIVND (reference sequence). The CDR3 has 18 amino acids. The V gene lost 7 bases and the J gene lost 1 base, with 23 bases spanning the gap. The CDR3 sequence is CASMKGGHPRMSYNEQFF. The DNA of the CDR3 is TGTGCCAGTATGAAGGGGGGACACCCACGAATGTCCTACAATGAGCAGTTCTTC. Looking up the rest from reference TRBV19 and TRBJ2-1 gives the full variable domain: DGGITQSPKYLFRKEGQNVTLSCEQNLNHDAMYWYRQDPGQGLRLIYYSQIVNDFQKGDIAEGYSVSREKKESFPLTVTSAQKNPTAFYLCASMKGGHPRMSYNEQFFGPGTRLTVL.

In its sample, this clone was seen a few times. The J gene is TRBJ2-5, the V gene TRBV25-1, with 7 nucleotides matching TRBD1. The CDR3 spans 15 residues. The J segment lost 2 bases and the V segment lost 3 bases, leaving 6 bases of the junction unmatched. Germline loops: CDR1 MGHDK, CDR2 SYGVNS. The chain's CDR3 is CASSDPTGRQETQYF. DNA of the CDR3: TGTGCCAGCAGTGATCCGACAGGGCGGCAAGAGACCCAGTACTTC.

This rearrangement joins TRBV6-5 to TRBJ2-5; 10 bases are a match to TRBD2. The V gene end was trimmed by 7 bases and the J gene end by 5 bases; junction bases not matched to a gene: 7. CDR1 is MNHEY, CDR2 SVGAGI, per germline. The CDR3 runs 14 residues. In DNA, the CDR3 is TGTGCCAGCAACATAGCGGGGGGCGGTGAGACCCAGTACTTC. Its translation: CASNIAGGGETQYF.

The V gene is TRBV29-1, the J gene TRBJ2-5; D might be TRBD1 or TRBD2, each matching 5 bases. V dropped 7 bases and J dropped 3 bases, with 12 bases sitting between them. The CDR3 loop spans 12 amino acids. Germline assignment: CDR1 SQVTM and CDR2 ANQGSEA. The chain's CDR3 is CSAGGREETQYF. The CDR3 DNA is TGCAGCGCTGGGGGAAGGGAAGAGACCCAGTACTTC. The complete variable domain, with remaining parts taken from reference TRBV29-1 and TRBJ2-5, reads SAVISQKPSRDICQRGTSLTIQCQVDSQVTMMFWYRQQPGQSLTLIATANQGSEATYESGFVIDKFPISRPNLTFSTLTVSNMSPEDSSIYLCSAGGREETQYFGPGTRLLVL.

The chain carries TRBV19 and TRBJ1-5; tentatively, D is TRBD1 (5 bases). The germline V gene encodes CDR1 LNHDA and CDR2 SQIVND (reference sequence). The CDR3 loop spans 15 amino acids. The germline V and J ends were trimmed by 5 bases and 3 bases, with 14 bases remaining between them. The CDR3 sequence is CASSSLGGNNQPQHF. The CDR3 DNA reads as TGTGCCAGTAGTTCCCTCGGGGGGAACAATCAGCCCCAGCATTTT.

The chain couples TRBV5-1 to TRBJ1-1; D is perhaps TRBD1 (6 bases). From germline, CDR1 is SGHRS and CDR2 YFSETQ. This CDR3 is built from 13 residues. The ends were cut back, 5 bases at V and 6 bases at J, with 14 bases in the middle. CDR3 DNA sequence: TGCGCCAGCAGTCTAAACAGGGCCGCTGAAGCTTTCTTT. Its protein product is CASSLNRAAEAFF.

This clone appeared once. This CDR3 reads CASSLTPGRGTQYF. The CDR3 region has the DNA TGTGCCAGCAGTTTAACCCCAGGCAGGGGGACCCAGTACTTC. V is TRBV27 and J is TRBJ2-5; D perhaps matches TRBD1 (6 bases). The germline CDR1 and CDR2 sequences are MNHEY and SMNVEV (reference sequence). This CDR3 contains 14 residues. V lost 2 bases, J lost 7 bases, and 14 bases lay in between.

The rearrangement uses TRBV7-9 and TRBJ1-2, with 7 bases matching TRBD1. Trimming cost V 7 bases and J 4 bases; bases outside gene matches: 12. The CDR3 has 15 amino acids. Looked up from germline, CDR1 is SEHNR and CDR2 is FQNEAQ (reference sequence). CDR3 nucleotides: TGTGCCAGCAACTCGGACAGGTCGATAGGCTATGGCTACACCTTC. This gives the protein CASNSDRSIGYGYTF.

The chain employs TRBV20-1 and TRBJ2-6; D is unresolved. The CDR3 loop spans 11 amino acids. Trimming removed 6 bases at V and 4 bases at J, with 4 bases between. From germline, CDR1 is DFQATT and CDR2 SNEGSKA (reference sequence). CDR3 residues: CSAHGANVLTF. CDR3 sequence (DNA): TGCAGTGCCCACGGGGCCAACGTCCTGACTTTC.

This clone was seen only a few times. CDR3 nucleotide sequence: TGTGCCAGCAACCGACAGGGCGGGTCACCCCTCCACTTT. It yields the protein CASNRQGGSPLHF. The chain links TRBV25-1 to TRBJ1-6; 7 bases fit TRBD1. The germline V gene encodes CDR1 MGHDK and CDR2 SYGVNS. There are 13 residues in the CDR3. The V gene end was trimmed by 7 bases and the J gene end by 10 bases; junction bases not matched to a gene: 7.

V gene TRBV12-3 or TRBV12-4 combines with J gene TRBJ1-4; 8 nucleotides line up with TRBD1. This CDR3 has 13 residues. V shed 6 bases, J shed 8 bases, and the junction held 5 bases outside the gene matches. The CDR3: CASRTGGREKLFF. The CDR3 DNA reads TGTGCCAGCAGAACAGGGGGGAGGGAAAAACTGTTTTTT.